This T cell receptor beta chain was captured in a study of blood T cell repertoires in COVID-19 (dated by TCRdb to 2020 to 2021). About the full investigation: Samples from collaborators originated in the United States, Italy and Spain and spanned both the acute and convalescent phases of COVID-19. The material from the prospective study consisted of cDNA or gDNA derived from T cells, B-cell-depleted T cells, or PBMCs. Subjects who had been exposed to COVID-19, were actively infected with it, or had recovered from it provided the deeply sampled blood TCRbeta repertoires that made up the dataset. The repertoires were made available in a free public database intended to serve as a resource for research on the immune response to SARS-CoV-2. The samples were drawn from the first 160 participants of the ongoing ImmuneRACE study and from 1,200 or so subjects provided by 6 global collaborators. Nearly every sample came with metadata listing a de-identified subject ID, COVID-19 status, age in years and sex. Where available, HLA class I and class II types were obtained from metadata supplied by the sample provider rather than from assay-based typing.

The full study reports these points: Clinical and demographic metadata were provided uncurated, with the amount varying by source and participant.

TCRbeta CDR3 regions were amplified from genomic DNA using the immunoSEQ Assay, a bias-controlled multiplex PCR. The published analysis was carried out like this. Within the assay, amplification of reference gene primers was used to estimate how many nucleated cells each sample contained. To quantify the absolute abundance of each unique TCRbeta CDR3 rearrangement, sequence reads were collapsed and filtered. For each sample, productive Simpson clonality was calculated by taking the square root of Simpson's diversity index across productive rearrangements. TCRdb's version of the immuneACCESS table is confined to in-frame rearrangements and falls short of the full clone set. An unresolved V gene accounts for under half of the shortfall where checked; the remainder is of unknown origin. The DNA gave D and trimming, while V, J and clone size come from that table. The sample table records about 200,000 clones; 70% to 90% of these occur just once. The ten most abundant clones make up 0.78% of the sample.

Whole blood was collected in K2EDTA tubes by collaborating institutions according to the institutions' own protocols. Collaborator samples were shipped for TCRbeta analysis as frozen whole blood, isolated PBMCs, or DNA extracted from either sample type. CDR1 and CDR2, looked up from the germline V gene (reference sequence), are LGHDT and YNNKEL. The CDR3 starts with the cysteine, ends with the phenylalanine, and has 15 residues. The entry retains the CDR3 DNA only, 45 bases that are in frame from base 1. Trimming costs V 0 bases and J 4 bases, and their ends lie 10 bases apart. Comment on this clone: Its target antigen remains unknown. Base qualities are missing; no much larger clone stands one base away.

The sequencing input was peripheral blood. The rearranged segments are TRBV3-1 (or the pseudogene TRBV3-2) and TRBJ2-1; there is no confident call for the D gene. The TCR originated in a woman aged 65 to 85 with acute or convalescent COVID-19. The DNA sequence follows: TGTGCCAGCAGCCAAGATTTGAGACAATACAATGAGCAGTTCTTC. It encodes CASSQDLRQYNEQFF.